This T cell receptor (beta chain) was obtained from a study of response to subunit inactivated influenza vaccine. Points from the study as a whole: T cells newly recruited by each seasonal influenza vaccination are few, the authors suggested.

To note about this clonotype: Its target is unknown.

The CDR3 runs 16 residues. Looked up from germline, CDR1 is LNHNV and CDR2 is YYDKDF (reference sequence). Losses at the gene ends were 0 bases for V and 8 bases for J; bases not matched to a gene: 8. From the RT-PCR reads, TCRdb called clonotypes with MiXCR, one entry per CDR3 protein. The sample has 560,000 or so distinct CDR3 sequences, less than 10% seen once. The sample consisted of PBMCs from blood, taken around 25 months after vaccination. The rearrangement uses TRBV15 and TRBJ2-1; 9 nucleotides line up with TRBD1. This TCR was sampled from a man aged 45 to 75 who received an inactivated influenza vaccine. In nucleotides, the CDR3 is TGTGCCACCAGCAGAGACCGGGACAGGGTTGTCCATGAGCAGTTCTTC. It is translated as CATSRDRDRVVHEQFF.